Shown below are 2 T cell receptor beta chains from a single sample sequenced in a study of beta chain features in type 1 diabetes. Reverse transcribing all isolated RNA meant expressed TCRB transcripts were sequenced. Profiled with immunoSEQ multiplex PCR; TCRdb holds only in-frame clones, not every one. The table has hundreds of thousands of clones, roughly a sixth seen once; the top ten hold 0.093%. Sequencing input: naive CD4+ T cells from blood. The receptor set was obtained from a man aged 18 to 29 in good health.

The genes are TRBV5-6 and TRBJ1-5, with D perhaps matching TRBD1 (5 bases). With 7 bases removed from V and 1 base from J, the gap between germline ends came to 21 bases. CDR3 length: 17 residues. Germline V gene data show CDR1 as SGHDT and CDR2 as YYEEEE. CDR3 sequence reads: CASPLGGEGISNQPQHF. The CDR3 nucleotides are TGTGCCAGCCCCCTTGGGGGAGAGGGGATAAGCAATCAGCCCCAGCATTTT.

V and J are TRBV5-4 and TRBJ2-1; D may be TRBD2 (6 bases). This CDR3 spans 15 amino acids. With 5 bases removed from V and 2 bases from J, the gap between germline ends came to 14 bases. CDR1 SGHNT and CDR2 YYREEE come from the germline V gene (reference sequence). This CDR3 is CASSSGLTTYNEQFF. The CDR3 DNA reads as TGTGCCAGCAGTTCTGGACTAACCACCTACAATGAGCAGTTCTTC.